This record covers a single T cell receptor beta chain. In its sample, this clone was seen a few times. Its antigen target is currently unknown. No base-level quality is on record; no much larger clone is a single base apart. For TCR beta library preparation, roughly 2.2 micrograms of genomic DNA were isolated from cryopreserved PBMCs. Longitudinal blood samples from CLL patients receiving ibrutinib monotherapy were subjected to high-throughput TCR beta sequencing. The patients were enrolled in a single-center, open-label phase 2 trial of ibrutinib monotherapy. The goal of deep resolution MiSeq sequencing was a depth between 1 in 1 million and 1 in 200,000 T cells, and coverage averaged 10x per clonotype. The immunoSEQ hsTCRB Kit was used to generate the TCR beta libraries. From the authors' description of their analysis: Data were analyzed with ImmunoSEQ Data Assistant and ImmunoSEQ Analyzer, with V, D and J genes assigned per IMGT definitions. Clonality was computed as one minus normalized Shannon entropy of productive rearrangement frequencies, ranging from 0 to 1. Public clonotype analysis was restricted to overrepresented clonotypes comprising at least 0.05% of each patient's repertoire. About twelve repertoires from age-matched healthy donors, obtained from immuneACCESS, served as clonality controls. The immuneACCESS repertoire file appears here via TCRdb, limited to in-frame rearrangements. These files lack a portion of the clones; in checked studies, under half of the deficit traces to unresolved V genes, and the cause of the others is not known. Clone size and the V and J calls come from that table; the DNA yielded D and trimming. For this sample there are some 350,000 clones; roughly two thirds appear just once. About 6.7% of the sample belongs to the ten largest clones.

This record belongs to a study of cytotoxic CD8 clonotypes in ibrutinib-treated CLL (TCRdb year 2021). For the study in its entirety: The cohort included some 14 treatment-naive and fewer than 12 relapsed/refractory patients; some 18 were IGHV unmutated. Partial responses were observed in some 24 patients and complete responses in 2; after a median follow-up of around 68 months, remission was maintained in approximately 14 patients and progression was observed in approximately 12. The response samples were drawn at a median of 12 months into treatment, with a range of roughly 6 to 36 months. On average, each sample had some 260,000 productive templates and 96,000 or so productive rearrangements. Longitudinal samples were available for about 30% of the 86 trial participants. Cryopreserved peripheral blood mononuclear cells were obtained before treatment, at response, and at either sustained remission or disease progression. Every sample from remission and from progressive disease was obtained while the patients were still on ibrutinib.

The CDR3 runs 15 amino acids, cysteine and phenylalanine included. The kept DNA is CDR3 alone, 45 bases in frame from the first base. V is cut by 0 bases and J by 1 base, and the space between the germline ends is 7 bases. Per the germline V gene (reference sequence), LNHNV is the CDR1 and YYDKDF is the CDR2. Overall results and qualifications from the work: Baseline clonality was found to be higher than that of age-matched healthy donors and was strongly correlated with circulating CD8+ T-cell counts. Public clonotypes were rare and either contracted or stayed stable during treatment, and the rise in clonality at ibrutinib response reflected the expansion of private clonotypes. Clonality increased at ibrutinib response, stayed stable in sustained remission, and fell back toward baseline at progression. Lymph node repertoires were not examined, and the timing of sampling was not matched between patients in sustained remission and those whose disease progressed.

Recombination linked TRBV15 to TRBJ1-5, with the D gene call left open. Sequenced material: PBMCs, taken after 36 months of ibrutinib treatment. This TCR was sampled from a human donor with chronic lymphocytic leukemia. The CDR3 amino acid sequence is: CATSRDQRSNQPQHF. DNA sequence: TGTGCCACCAGCAGAGATCAGAGAAGCAATCAGCCCCAGCATTTT.